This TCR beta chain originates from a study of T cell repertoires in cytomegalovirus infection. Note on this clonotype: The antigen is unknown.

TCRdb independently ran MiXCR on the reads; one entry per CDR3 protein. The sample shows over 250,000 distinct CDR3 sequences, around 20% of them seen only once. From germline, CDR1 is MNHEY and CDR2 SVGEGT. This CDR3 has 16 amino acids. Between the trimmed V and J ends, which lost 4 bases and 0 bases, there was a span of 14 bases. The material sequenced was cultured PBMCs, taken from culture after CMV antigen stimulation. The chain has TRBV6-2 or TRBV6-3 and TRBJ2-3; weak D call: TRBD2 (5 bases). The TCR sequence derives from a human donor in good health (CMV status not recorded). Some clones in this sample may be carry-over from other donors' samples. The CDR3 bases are TGTGCCAGCAGTTGGCCCCCCCGGGATAGCACAGATACGCAGTATTTT. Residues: CASSWPPRDSTDTQYF.